The sequence of this TCR beta chain was determined in a study of radiation and T cells in renal cell carcinoma. Treatment described: 15 Gy SBRT to primary tumor, nephrectomy 4 weeks later. Assay used: immunoSEQ multiplex PCR; TCRdb lists only in-frame clones, some missing. Of 19,000 or so clones in the sample, 60% to 75% were seen once. The sequence was collected from a woman in her seventies with renal cell carcinoma. The sequencing here drew on tumor tissue, taken from a patient whose treatment included radiotherapy and nephrectomy.

The CDR3 DNA is TGTGCCAGCAGCCCCCTACTAGCGGTGTACAATGAGCAGTTCTTC. Translation gives CASSPLLAVYNEQFF. The chain combines TRBV6-5 with TRBJ2-1; TRBD2 agrees at 8 bases. Germline V gene lookup returns CDR1 MNHEY and CDR2 SVGAGI. J gave up 4 bases and V 6 bases, and 8 bases lay outside the gene matches. The CDR3 loop spans 15 amino acids.